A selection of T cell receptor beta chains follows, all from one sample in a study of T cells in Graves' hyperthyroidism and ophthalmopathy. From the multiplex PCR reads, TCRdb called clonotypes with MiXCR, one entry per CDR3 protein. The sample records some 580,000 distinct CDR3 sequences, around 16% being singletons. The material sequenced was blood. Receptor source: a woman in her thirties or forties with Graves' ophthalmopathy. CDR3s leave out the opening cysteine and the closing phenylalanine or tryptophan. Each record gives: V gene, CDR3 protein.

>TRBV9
ASSVGGGGTYEQY
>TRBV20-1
SAGGGSGSTDTQY
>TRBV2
ASSESRVAGVREQY
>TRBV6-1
ASSEGPGLNTEAF
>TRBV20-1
SARGLAIGETQY
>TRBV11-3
ASSPGLSPSTDTQY
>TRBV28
ASSLDSSYEQY
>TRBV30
AWSAGARTEAF
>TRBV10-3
AISEYRENEQF
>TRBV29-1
SGAGGRETQY
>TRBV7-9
ASRHTGISGNTIY
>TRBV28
ASSDRGSDEQF
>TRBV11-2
ASSLDPRTGAKLKGYT
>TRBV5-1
ASNPGTDTQY
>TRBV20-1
SARQPLAASSYEQY
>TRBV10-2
ASRKDIGGIATYEQY
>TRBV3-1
ASSFQGGSEQF
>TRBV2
ASRDEGLAGAEQF
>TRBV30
AWNTTLNTEAF
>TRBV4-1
ASSQGTGYGNTIY
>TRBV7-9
ASSLFRTNTEAF
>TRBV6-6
ASSYSEASLNEQF